This paragraph covers one T cell receptor beta chain sequence. The source of the sample is a study of blood T cell repertoires in COVID-19. Study in general: Sample material is recorded as cDNA or gDNA derived from T cells, B-cell-depleted T cells, or PBMCs.

Germline CDR1 and CDR2: KGHSH and LQKENI. Trimming removed 1 base at V and 6 bases at J, with 17 bases between. This CDR3 is built from 16 residues. As processed by the authors: Counts of nucleated cells, estimated from reference gene primer amplification, were obtained. Repertoires were generated with immunoSEQ multiplex PCR, while TCRdb's copy carries only in-frame clones and drops some. V, J and clone size are those of that table, while D and trimming were read from the DNA. Of roughly 100,000 clones detected, 80% to 95% appear once; the ten largest clones hold more than 1.5%. The clonotype comes from a woman aged 45 to 65 with COVID-19, enrolled during active disease. The chain combines TRBV18 with TRBJ2-3; D perhaps matches TRBD2 (6 bases). The sample was peripheral blood. CDR3 amino acids: CASSPLQRRDRDTQYF. CDR3 sequence (DNA): TGTGCCAGCTCACCACTCCAACGGAGGGATAGGGATACGCAGTATTTT.